This TCR beta chain was found in a study of human T cells and chemical hapten exposure. The wider study: Each patient's scalp received weekly diphenylcyclopropenone throughout the approximately 25-week study.

Each CDR3 protein is one row after TCRdb ran MiXCR on the RACE reads. The sample holds about 89,000 distinct CDR3 sequences, roughly 11% seen once. With 4 bases removed from V and 6 bases from J, the gap between germline ends came to 7 bases. Germline V gives CDR1 SGHTA, CDR2 FQGNSA. The CDR3 extends over 12 amino acids. Time point defined: patch test 2, 6 weeks after DPC sensitization. The treatment: therapeutic diphenylcyclopropenone sensitization with weekly scalp DPC. Blood collection took place prior to placing each patch test. The donor pool consisted of alopecia patients aged 18 to 70 years, considered suitable for DPC. Unfractionated whole blood yielded total RNA. In this sample, this clonotype turned up a few times.

The receptor was derived from a man aged 35 to 55 with alopecia areata. Some clones in this sample may be carry-over from other donors' samples. The chain couples TRBV7-2 to TRBJ1-5; D is uncertain. Here the sequenced sample was whole blood, taken in connection with sensitization to the hapten diphenylcyclopropenone (DPC). The CDR3 loop is CASSSKGQPQHF. CDR3 DNA: TGTGCCAGCAGCTCCAAGGGTCAGCCCCAGCATTTT.